What follows are 24 T cell receptor beta chains derived from one specimen sequenced in a study of siplizumab effects on memory and regulatory T cells. TCRdb's copy holds only in-frame clones and misses some; the assay was immunoSEQ multiplex PCR. Among 80,000 to 130,000 clones listed, about 95% were seen once. Sequenced sample: Tregs sorted from blood. The receptors shown here come from a human donor in good health.

This clone was detected a few times. The chain combines TRBV30 with TRBJ1-5, with D unclear. Germline CDR1 reads GTSNPN; CDR2 reads SVGIG (reference sequence). The germline V and J ends were trimmed by 0 bases and 5 bases, with 20 bases remaining between them. There are 17 residues in the CDR3. As DNA, the CDR3 is TGTGCCTGGAGTGTAGGTGTACCTACTTCTCTGGATCAGCCCCAGCATTTT. Protein product: CAWSVGVPTSLDQPQHF.

The chain combines TRBV5-1 with TRBJ2-5, with unresolved D. The CDR3 loop spans 16 amino acids. V shed 0 bases and J shed 5 bases, with 17 bases lying between them. In germline, CDR1 is SGHRS, CDR2 YFSETQ. CDR3 residues: CASSLGVSLGFETQYF. The CDR3, as DNA: TGCGCCAGCAGCTTGGGGGTCTCCTTGGGGTTTGAGACCCAGTACTTC.

V usage is TRBV28 and J usage is TRBJ1-5, with D tentatively TRBD1 (5 bases). Trimming removed 8 bases from V and 6 bases from J, with 23 bases in between. The CDR3 covers 16 residues. Germline CDR1 and CDR2: MDHEN and SYDVKM. The CDR3 reads CASRRAGTAGGQPQHF. As DNA, the CDR3 is TGTGCCAGCCGAAGGGCCGGGACCGCCGGGGGTCAGCCCCAGCATTTT.

The chain combines TRBV10-1 with TRBJ2-1; D might be TRBD1 (5 bases). The CDR3 length is 13 residues. The V gene lost 6 bases and the J gene lost 5 bases, with 11 bases spanning the gap. Germline V gene data show CDR1 as WNHNN and CDR2 as SYGVQD (reference sequence). In nucleotides, the CDR3 is TGCGCCAGCAGAAGAGACAGAGACAATGAGCAGTTCTTC. As protein: CASRRDRDNEQFF.

This chain joins TRBV6-5 and TRBJ2-6; D not resolved. Germline lookup yields CDR1 MNHEY and CDR2 SVGAGI. V lost 9 bases to trimming and J lost 4 bases, with 7 bases between them. This CDR3 is 12 amino acids long. The CDR3 nucleotides read TGTGCCAGTAAGTCAGGGGCCAACGTCCTGACTTTC. This sequence encodes CASKSGANVLTF.

This clone was found a few times. The rearrangement uses TRBV28 and TRBJ1-2; D unresolved. The CDR3 is made up of 15 amino acids. Trimming removed 6 bases from V and 4 bases from J, with 18 bases in between. Germline lookup yields CDR1 MDHEN and CDR2 SYDVKM. Here the CDR3 reads CASRPTGRPTYGYTF. CDR3 sequence (DNA): TGTGCCAGCAGACCGACCGGCAGACCGACCTATGGCTACACCTTC.

The chain is built from TRBV27 and TRBJ2-3; TRBD2 aligns across 11 bases. With V trimmed by 2 bases and J by 8 bases, 15 bases remained unmatched. Germline lookup yields CDR1 MNHEY and CDR2 SMNVEV (reference sequence). This CDR3 contains 18 residues. In DNA form, the CDR3 reads TGTGCCAGCAGTTTACCCGACCAACTAGCGGGAGTAATCCTTACGCAGTATTTT. This gives the protein CASSLPDQLAGVILTQYF.

The chain is built from TRBV6-6 and TRBJ1-2; D may be TRBD1 (5 bases). Deletions cut 7 bases from V and 12 bases from J, with 24 bases between. The CDR3 is 14 residues long. In germline, CDR1 is MNHNY, CDR2 SVGAGI (reference sequence). The CDR3 reads CASNEPRREEGHTF. The DNA for the CDR3 is TGTGCCAGCAACGAGCCTCGCAGGGAGGAAGGCCACACCTTC.

The chain recombines TRBV21-1 with TRBJ2-1; TRBD2 is taken as the D call from the table, unchecked against the DNA. TRBV21-1 is designated a pseudogene. The CDR3 extends over 16 amino acids. In DNA form, the CDR3 reads TGTGCCAGCAGGTCCTTTAGCGGGAGGGCCTTCCATGAGCAGTTCTTC. Amino acid sequence: CASRSFSGRAFHEQFF.

V and J are TRBV7-2 and TRBJ1-1; D unclear. Germline values: CDR1 SGHTA, CDR2 FQGNSA. The CDR3 extends over 14 amino acids. V lost 6 bases and J 1 base, leaving 12 bases between the germline ends. The CDR3 loop reads CASSSTRSNTEAFF. In DNA, the CDR3 is TGTGCCAGCAGTTCTACGAGATCGAACACTGAAGCTTTCTTT.

The rearrangement uses TRBV28 and TRBJ2-7, with unresolved D. This CDR3 spans 14 amino acids. The V end was cut by 10 bases, the J end by 0 bases, with 16 bases between. Germline V lookup: CDR1 MDHEN, CDR2 SYDVKM. CDR3 amino acids: CATTPDGSSYEQYF. CDR3 sequence (DNA): TGTGCCACCACACCAGACGGTTCCTCCTACGAGCAGTACTTC. Filled out from reference TRBV28 and TRBJ2-7, the complete variable domain reads DVKVTQSSRYLVKRTGEKVFLECVQDMDHENMFWYRQDPGLGLRLIYFSYDVKMKEKGDIPEGYSVSREKKERFSLILESASTNQTSMYLCATTPDGSSYEQYFGPGTRLTVT.

The V call is TRBV6-5, the J call TRBJ2-3, with 7 bases identical to TRBD2. V was clipped by 5 bases and J by 5 bases; unmatched bases: 7. Germline CDR1 reads MNHEY; CDR2 reads SVGAGI. The CDR3 runs 14 residues. The CDR3 coding sequence is TGTGCCAGCAGTCGCGGGGTAGCGGGAGATACGCAGTATTTT. Translating it yields CASSRGVAGDTQYF.

A single count supports this clone. The chain joins TRBV6-5 to TRBJ2-5; D not resolved. Germline V gene lookup returns CDR1 MNHEY and CDR2 SVGAGI. Trimming left V 0 bases short and J 2 bases short, with 7 bases between. This CDR3 has 14 residues. The CDR3 is CASSYSGIQETQYF. CDR3 DNA sequence: TGTGCCAGCAGTTACTCTGGGATTCAAGAGACCCAGTACTTC.

J is TRBJ1-1 and V is TRBV19; 8 bases are a match to TRBD1. CDR1 is LNHDA, CDR2 SQIVND, per germline (reference sequence). This CDR3 spans 15 amino acids. V lost 4 bases and J lost 7; bases outside the gene matches: 11. CDR3 bases: TGTGCCAGTAGTACGGGACAGGCGGGTCTCGGTGAAGCTTTCTTT. As protein: CASSTGQAGLGEAFF.

The chain links TRBV27 to TRBJ2-2; a weak D match, TRBD1 (5 bases). V was clipped by 7 bases and J by 8 bases, with 17 bases between them. This CDR3 region has 14 residues. CDR1 and CDR2 (germline): MNHEY, SMNVEV (reference sequence). The CDR3 sequence is CASTPQTDRGELFF. CDR3 in DNA: TGTGCCAGCACTCCACAGACAGACCGGGGGGAGCTGTTTTTT.

V gene TRBV28 combines with J gene TRBJ2-7; 16 positions agree with TRBD2. Unmatched junction bases numbered 11, after V lost 8 bases and J lost 4 bases. CDR3 length: 17 amino acids. Germline V gene sequence: CDR1 MDHEN, CDR2 SYDVKM. CDR3 residues: CASRPGTSGRARYEQYF. In DNA form, the CDR3 reads TGTGCCAGCCGACCAGGGACTAGCGGGAGGGCCCGGTACGAGCAGTACTTC.

The chain employs TRBV7-2 and TRBJ1-1, with 7 bases aligning to TRBD1. The CDR3 is 15 amino acids. With 1 base clipped from V and 2 bases from J, the junction kept 4 bases outside the gene matches. From germline, CDR1 is SGHTA and CDR2 FQGNSA. The CDR3 here is CASSLGDRRNTEAFF. CDR3 DNA: TGTGCCAGCAGCTTAGGGGACAGAAGAAACACTGAAGCTTTCTTT.

The V gene is TRBV28, the J gene TRBJ2-3; 7 positions agree with TRBD2. The V gene end was trimmed by 6 bases and the J gene end by 0 bases; junction bases not matched to a gene: 3. The germline gives CDR1 MDHEN, CDR2 SYDVKM. This CDR3 comprises 14 residues. CDR3 amino acids: CASRMGGSTDTQYF. DNA of the CDR3: TGTGCCAGCAGAATGGGGGGGAGCACAGATACGCAGTATTTT.

The chain joins TRBV27 to TRBJ1-5; 8 bases are shared with TRBD1. Germline-derived CDR1 and CDR2 are MNHEY and SMNVEV (reference sequence). The V gene end was trimmed by 6 bases and the J gene end by 6 bases; junction bases not matched to a gene: 10. The CDR3 is 15 amino acids. The CDR3 sequence is CASSPGQGISQPQHF. In nucleotides, the CDR3 is TGTGCCAGCAGCCCCGGACAGGGAATAAGTCAGCCCCAGCATTTT.

Turning to this clone: The germline gene is not matched at one end of the junction; a read error may be the cause. This chain links TRBV27 with TRBJ1-5; TRBD1 matches 9 bases. This CDR3 has 12 amino acids. Germline values: CDR1 MNHEY, CDR2 SMNVEV (reference sequence). The CDR3, as DNA: TGTGCCAGCAGTCTGGGACAGGGCCCCTTGTATTTT. Residues: CASSLGQGPLYF.

This clone was found once. The gene calls are TRBV6-5 and TRBJ1-2; 8 bases line up with TRBD1. CDR1 is MNHEY and CDR2 is SVGAGI in the germline V gene. V was clipped by 6 bases and J by 5 bases; unmatched bases: 8. The CDR3 has 14 amino acids. The CDR3 nucleotides read TGTGCCAGCAGCGCCCGAAGACAGGGGTATGGCTACACCTTC. Its protein product is CASSARRQGYGYTF.

This chain joins TRBV5-1 and TRBJ2-1, with D hard to call. V lost 8 bases and J 8 bases, leaving 11 bases between the germline ends. CDR3 size: 11 residues. The germline gives CDR1 SGHRS, CDR2 YFSETQ. CDR3 region: CAREKADEQFF. The CDR3 nucleotides are TGCGCCAGGGAAAAGGCGGATGAGCAGTTCTTC.

This clone was seen once. This rearrangement joins TRBV6-6 to TRBJ2-4; 8 positions match TRBD1. Germline lookup yields CDR1 MNHNY and CDR2 SVGAGI (reference sequence). This CDR3 spans 14 amino acids. Trimming took 5 bases from V and 9 from J; bases not matched to a gene: 9. The DNA of the CDR3 is TGTGCCAGCAGTCAGGGACAGGTCGGTGGCATTCAGTACTTC. Translated, it gives CASSQGQVGGIQYF.

This chain uses TRBV10-3 with TRBJ2-7; D possibly corresponds to TRBD1 (5 bases). V was shortened by 6 bases and J by 1 base, with 10 bases between the two germline ends. Germline CDR1 and CDR2: ENHRY and SYGVKD. This CDR3 region has 13 residues. Written as DNA, the CDR3 is TGTGCCATCAGAGGACAAGGGTCCTACGAGCAGTACTTC. Its translation is CAIRGQGSYEQYF.